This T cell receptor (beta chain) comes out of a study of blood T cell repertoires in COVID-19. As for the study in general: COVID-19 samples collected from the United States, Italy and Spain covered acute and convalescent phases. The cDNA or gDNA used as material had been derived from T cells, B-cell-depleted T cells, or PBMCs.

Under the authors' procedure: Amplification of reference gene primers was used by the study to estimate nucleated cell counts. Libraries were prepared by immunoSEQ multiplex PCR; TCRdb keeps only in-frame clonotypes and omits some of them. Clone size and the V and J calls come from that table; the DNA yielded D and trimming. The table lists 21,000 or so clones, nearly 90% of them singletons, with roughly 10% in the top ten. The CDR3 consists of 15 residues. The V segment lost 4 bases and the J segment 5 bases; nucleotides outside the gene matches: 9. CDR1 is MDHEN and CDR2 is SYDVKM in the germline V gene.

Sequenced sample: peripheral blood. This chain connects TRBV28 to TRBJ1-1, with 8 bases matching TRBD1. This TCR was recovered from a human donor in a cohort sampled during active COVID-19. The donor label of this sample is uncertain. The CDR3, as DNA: TGTGCCAGCAGTTCCCCAGGGGGCGCAAGGACTGAAGCTTTCTTT. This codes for CASSSPGGARTEAFF.